The 18 T cell receptor beta chains below were found in one sample sequenced in a study of T-cell reconstitution after alpha-beta-depleted transplantation in children. As it was prepared, the TCRbeta library received unique molecular identifiers. TCRdb passed the PCR reads through MiXCR, listing each CDR3 protein once. The table has hundreds of thousands of distinct CDR3 sequences, 12% seen once. Specimen: PBMCs from the stem cell graft donor, collected from the stem cell graft. These receptor sequences come from a human donor who donated a stem cell graft to a child with acute lymphoblastic leukemia.

This chain joins TRBV11-3 and TRBJ2-7; 16 bases line up with TRBD2. Germline values: CDR1 SGHNT, CDR2 YENEEA. The trim removed 1 base at V and 3 bases at J, leaving 6 bases unmatched. The CDR3 runs to 18 residues. The CDR3: CASSLGGGLAGGLYEQYF. The CDR3 nucleotides are TGTGCCAGCAGCTTAGGAGGGGGACTAGCGGGAGGGCTCTACGAGCAGTACTTC.

This clonotype was recorded at least ten times. This sequence joins TRBV28 and TRBJ1-2, with no clear D. The CDR3 is 14 amino acids. Germline V gene data show CDR1 as MDHEN and CDR2 as SYDVKM. V was cut by 7 bases and J by 4 bases, with 16 bases left in between. Written as DNA, the CDR3 is TGTGCCAGCACCCCGTCGCTGGGAGGCTATGGCTACACCTTC. Amino acids: CASTPSLGGYGYTF.

This clonotype was picked up many times. This chain connects TRBV7-9 to TRBJ2-5; D gene uncertain. Trimming took 4 bases from V and 2 from J, leaving 5 bases between them. CDR1 is SEHNR and CDR2 is FQNEAQ in the germline V gene (reference sequence). The CDR3 totals 12 residues. CDR3 DNA sequence: TGTGCCAGCAGCTATCTGCAAGAGACCCAGTACTTC. Its translation is CASSYLQETQYF.

This clonotype was counted ten times or more. The V gene is TRBV15, the J gene TRBJ2-3, with D perhaps TRBD2 (5 bases). CDR3 length: 14 residues. V lost 1 base, J lost 0 bases, and 5 bases lay in between. Germline V CDR1 and CDR2: LNHNV, YYDKDF (reference sequence). The CDR3 spells CATSRGGSTDTQYF. The CDR3 DNA sequence: TGTGCCACCAGCAGAGGCGGGAGCACAGATACGCAGTATTTT.

This clonotype was counted many times. The gene calls are TRBV10-3 and TRBJ1-1; 8 bases are shared with TRBD1. CDR1 ENHRY and CDR2 SYGVKD come from the germline V gene. Germline trimming cut 2 bases from V and 1 base from J; bases unmatched to any gene: 6. The length of the CDR3 is 16 residues. CDR3 bases: TGTGCCATCAGTGAGCCCCGGGACAGGTCGAACACTGAAGCTTTCTTT. Protein sequence: CAISEPRDRSNTEAFF.

The sample holds a few counts of this clonotype. The chain's CDR3 is CATSTSRDRPSGTYHNYNEQFF. The DNA of the CDR3 is TGTGCCACCAGCACCAGCAGAGATCGGCCTAGCGGGACCTACCATAACTACAATGAGCAGTTCTTC. The rearrangement joins TRBV15 to TRBJ2-1, with 9 bases lining up with TRBD2. From germline, CDR1 is LNHNV and CDR2 YYDKDF (reference sequence). V shed 4 bases and J 3 bases; nucleotides not matched to a gene: 25. CDR3 length equals 22 residues. Variable domain in full (rest from reference TRBV15 and TRBJ2-1): DAMVIQNPRYQVTQFGKPVTLSCSQTLNHNVMYWYQQKSSQAPKLLFHYYDKDFNNEADTPDNFQSRRPNTSFCFLDIRSPGLGDTAMYLCATSTSRDRPSGTYHNYNEQFFGPGTRLTVL.

This clonotype was seen ten or more times. The chain uses TRBV12-3 or TRBV12-4 and TRBJ2-7; possible D gene TRBD1, 5 bases. This CDR3 spans 16 amino acids. The germline V and J ends were trimmed by 5 bases and 3 bases, with 20 bases remaining between them. In DNA form, the CDR3 reads TGTGCCAGCAGTCCCCCTCGGCCGACAGCGAGCTACGAGCAGTACTTC. It yields the protein CASSPPRPTASYEQYF.

This clonotype was observed at least ten times. The chain uses TRBV20-1 and TRBJ1-1, with D tentatively TRBD1 (5 bases). V was trimmed by 6 bases and J by 0 bases, leaving 14 bases between them. Germline-derived CDR1 and CDR2 are DFQATT and SNEGSKA (reference sequence). This CDR3 spans 14 amino acids. CDR3 loop: CSAFLGLLNTEAFF. The CDR3 nucleotides are TGCAGTGCCTTCCTGGGGCTTTTGAACACTGAAGCTTTCTTT.

The CDR3 nucleotides read TGTGCCGTGGGGGACGGGACACATATCTCCTACGAGCAGTACTTC. Its translation is CAVGDGTHISYEQYF. The chain couples TRBV6-2 or TRBV6-3 to TRBJ2-7, with D possibly being TRBD1 (6 bases). Germline loops: CDR1 MNHEY, CDR2 SVGEGT. The CDR3 totals 15 residues. Trimming took off 11 bases at V and 0 bases at J, with 20 bases between the two ends.

This clonotype was detected a few times. The rearrangement uses TRBV4-3 and TRBJ2-3; 12 nucleotides agree with TRBD2. Germline V lookup: CDR1 LGHNA, CDR2 YSLEER. V lost 1 base to trimming and J lost 2 bases; unmatched junction nucleotides: 10. The CDR3 consists of 19 residues. The CDR3 protein is CASSQVVLAGGPDTDTQYF. In DNA, the CDR3 is TGCGCCAGCAGCCAAGTTGTTCTAGCGGGGGGGCCCGACACAGATACGCAGTATTTT.

There are many counts of this clonotype. The J gene is TRBJ1-2, the V gene TRBV12-3 or TRBV12-4, with D unclear. Trimming removed 6 bases at V and 4 bases at J, with 12 bases between. CDR3 size: 13 residues. In DNA, the CDR3 is TGTGCCAGCAGGGAAACTAGTGCCTATGGCTACACCTTC. Translation: CASRETSAYGYTF.

This clonotype was recorded at least ten times. V gene TRBV12-3 or TRBV12-4 combines with J gene TRBJ1-5, with D maybe TRBD1 (5 bases). The CDR3 sequence is 14 residues long. V was clipped by 6 bases and J by 7 bases, with 16 bases between them. As DNA, the CDR3 is TGTGCCAGCAGACCTCAAGGTGAGGGGCAGCCCCAGCATTTT. The encoded protein is CASRPQGEGQPQHF.

The chain has TRBV7-2 and TRBJ2-5; D might be TRBD2 (6 bases). V was trimmed by 0 bases and J by 5 bases, leaving 13 bases between them. The CDR3 runs 15 residues. Germline CDR1 reads SGHTA; CDR2 reads FQGNSA. The DNA for the CDR3 is TGTGCCAGCAGCTTAGCAGCGGGTGACCCGGAGACCCAGTACTTC. It codes for CASSLAAGDPETQYF.

This clonotype was seen just once. At one of its ends the junction is not consistent with the germline gene, which may arise from a read error. The CDR3: CARSLELHYGYTF. CDR3 sequence (DNA): TGTGCCAGGAGCTTGGAGCTCCACTATGGCTACACCTTC. The chain employs TRBV7-2 and TRBJ1-2; the D is unclear. Looked up from germline, CDR1 is SGHTA and CDR2 is FQGNSA. CDR3 length equals 13 residues.

V is TRBV30 and J is TRBJ1-6; D gene unclear. The CDR3 runs 15 residues. Germline V lookup: CDR1 GTSNPN, CDR2 SVGIG (reference sequence). Trimming took off 4 bases at V and 0 bases at J, with 10 bases between the two ends. The CDR3 is CAWMLLGSYNSPLHF. Here the CDR3 DNA reads TGTGCCTGGATGTTACTGGGCTCCTATAATTCACCCCTCCACTTT.

This clonotype was seen at least ten times. The chain couples TRBV9 to TRBJ1-6, with D unclear. Per the germline V gene, CDR1 is SGDLS and CDR2 is YYNGEE. The CDR3 covers 14 residues. The V end lost 7 bases, the J end lost 10 bases, and 18 bases lay between the germline ends. As DNA, the CDR3 is TGTGCCAGCGGACCCAAGAGGGTGGAGTCACCCCTCCACTTT. Residues: CASGPKRVESPLHF.

The rearrangement uses TRBV2 and TRBJ2-7; 7 nucleotides match TRBD1. V lost 10 bases to trimming and J lost 0 bases; unmatched junction nucleotides: 15. Germline loops: CDR1 SNHLY, CDR2 FYNNEI. The CDR3 totals 16 residues. CDR3 residues: CAILSGLGQASYEQYF. The CDR3 DNA reads as TGTGCCATCCTTTCGGGCCTCGGACAGGCCTCCTACGAGCAGTACTTC.

With respect to this clonotype: At one boundary the junction diverges from the germline segment, which might be a read error. The V gene is TRBV9, the J gene TRBJ2-1, with D maybe TRBD2 (5 bases). Looked up from germline, CDR1 is SGDLS and CDR2 is YYNGEE. The CDR3 loop spans 17 amino acids. CDR3 amino acids: CACSAIPGAAPYNEQFF. Here the CDR3 DNA reads TGTGCCTGCAGCGCTATCCCTGGAGCGGCGCCCTACAATGAGCAGTTCTTC.